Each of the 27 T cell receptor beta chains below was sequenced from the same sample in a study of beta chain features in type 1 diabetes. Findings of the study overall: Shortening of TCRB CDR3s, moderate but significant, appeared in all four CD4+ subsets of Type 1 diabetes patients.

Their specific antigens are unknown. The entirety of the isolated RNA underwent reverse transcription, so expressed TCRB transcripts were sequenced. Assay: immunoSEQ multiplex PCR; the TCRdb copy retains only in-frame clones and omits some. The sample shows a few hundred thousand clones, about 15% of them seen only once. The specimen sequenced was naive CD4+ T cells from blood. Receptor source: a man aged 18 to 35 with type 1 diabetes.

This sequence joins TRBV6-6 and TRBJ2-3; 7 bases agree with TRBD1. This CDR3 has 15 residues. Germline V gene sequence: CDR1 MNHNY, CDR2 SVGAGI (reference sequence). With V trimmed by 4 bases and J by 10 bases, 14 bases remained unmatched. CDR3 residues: CASSSPPGQRVAQYF. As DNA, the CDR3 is TGTGCCAGCAGTTCCCCACCGGGACAGCGCGTCGCGCAGTATTTT.

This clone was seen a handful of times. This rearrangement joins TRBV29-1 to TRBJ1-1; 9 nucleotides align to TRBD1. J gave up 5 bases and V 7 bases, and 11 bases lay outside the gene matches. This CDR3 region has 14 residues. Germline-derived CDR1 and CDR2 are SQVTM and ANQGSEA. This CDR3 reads CSALPGQGWTEAFF. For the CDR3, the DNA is TGCAGCGCCCTACCGGGACAGGGTTGGACTGAAGCTTTCTTT.

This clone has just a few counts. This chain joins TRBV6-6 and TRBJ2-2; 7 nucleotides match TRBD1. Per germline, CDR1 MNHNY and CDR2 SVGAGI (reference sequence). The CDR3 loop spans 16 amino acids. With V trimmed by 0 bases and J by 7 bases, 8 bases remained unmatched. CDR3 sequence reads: CASSYSGGQSNGELFF. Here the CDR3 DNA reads TGTGCCAGCAGTTACTCTGGGGGACAGTCCAACGGGGAGCTGTTTTTT.

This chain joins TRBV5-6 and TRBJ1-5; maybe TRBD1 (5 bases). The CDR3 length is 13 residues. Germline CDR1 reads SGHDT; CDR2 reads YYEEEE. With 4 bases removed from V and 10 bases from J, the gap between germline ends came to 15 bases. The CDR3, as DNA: TGTGCCAGCAGCCGTTCCCAGGGTTACCCCCAGCATTTT. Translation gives CASSRSQGYPQHF.

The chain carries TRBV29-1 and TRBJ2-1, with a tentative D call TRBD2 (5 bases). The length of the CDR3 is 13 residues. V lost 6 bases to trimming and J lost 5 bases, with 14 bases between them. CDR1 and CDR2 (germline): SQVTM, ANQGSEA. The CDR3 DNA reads TGCAGCGTGGGCGGGCGTACTAACAATGAGCAGTTCTTC. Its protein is CSVGGRTNNEQFF.

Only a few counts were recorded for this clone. As DNA, the CDR3 is TGTGCCTGGAGTGTTTCGGGGGTCTATGGCTACACCTTC. Encoded protein: CAWSVSGVYGYTF. The gene calls are TRBV30 and TRBJ1-2; D possibly corresponds to TRBD1 (5 bases). This CDR3 region has 13 residues. V was trimmed by 0 bases and J by 4 bases, leaving 9 bases between them. Germline-derived CDR1 and CDR2 are GTSNPN and SVGIG (reference sequence).

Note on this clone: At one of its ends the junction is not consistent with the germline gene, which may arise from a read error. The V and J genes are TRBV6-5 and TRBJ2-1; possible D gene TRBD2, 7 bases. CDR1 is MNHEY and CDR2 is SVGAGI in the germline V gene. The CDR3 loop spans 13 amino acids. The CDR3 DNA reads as TGTGCCAGCAGCAACCAAGGGGGGAAAGCGGGGATCTTC. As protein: CASSNQGGKAGIF.

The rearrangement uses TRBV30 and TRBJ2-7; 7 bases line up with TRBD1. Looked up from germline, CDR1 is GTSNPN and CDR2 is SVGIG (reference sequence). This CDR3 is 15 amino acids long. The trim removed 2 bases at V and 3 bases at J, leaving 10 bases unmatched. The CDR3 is CAWSRKGAEGYEQYF. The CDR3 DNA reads TGTGCCTGGAGTCGAAAGGGGGCAGAGGGCTACGAGCAGTACTTC.

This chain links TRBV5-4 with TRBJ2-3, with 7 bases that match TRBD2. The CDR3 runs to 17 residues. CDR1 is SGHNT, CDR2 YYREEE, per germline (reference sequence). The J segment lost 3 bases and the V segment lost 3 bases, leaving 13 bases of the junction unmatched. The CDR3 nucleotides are TGTGCCAGCAGCTCGTCCTTGGGGCGGGGGAAAACAGATACGCAGTATTTT. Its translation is CASSSSLGRGKTDTQYF.

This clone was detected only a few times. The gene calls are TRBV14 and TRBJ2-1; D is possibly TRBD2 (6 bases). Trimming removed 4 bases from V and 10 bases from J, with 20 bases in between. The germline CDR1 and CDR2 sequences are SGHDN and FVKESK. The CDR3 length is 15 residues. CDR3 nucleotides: TGTGCCAGCAGCCGCGGGACTTTGGGGTTAAAAGAGCAGTTCTTC. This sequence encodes CASSRGTLGLKEQFF.

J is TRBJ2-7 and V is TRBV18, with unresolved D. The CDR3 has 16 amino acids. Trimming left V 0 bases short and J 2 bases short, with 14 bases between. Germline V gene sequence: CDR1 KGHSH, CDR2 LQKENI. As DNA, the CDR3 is TGTGCCAGCTCACCACCCAACGGAGACCTTACCTACGAGCAGTACTTC. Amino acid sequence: CASSPPNGDLTYEQYF.

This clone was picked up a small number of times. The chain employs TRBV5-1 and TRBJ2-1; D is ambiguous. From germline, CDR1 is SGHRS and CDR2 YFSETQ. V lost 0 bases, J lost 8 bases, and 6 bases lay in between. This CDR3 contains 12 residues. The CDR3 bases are TGCGCCAGCAGCTTGGATAGCTATGAGCAGTTCTTC. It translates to CASSLDSYEQFF.

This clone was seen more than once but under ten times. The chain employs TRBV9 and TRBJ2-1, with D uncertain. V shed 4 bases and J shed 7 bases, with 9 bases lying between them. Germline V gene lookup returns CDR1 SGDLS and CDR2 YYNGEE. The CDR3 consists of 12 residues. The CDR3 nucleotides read TGTGCCAGCAGCCCCCAGGCAAATGAGCAGTTCTTC. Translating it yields CASSPQANEQFF.

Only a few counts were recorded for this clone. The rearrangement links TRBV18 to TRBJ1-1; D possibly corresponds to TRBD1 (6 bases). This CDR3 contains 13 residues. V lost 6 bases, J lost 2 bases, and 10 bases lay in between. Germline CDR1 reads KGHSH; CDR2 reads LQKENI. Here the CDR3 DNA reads TGTGCCAGCTCTCAGGGGAGAAACACTGAAGCTTTCTTT. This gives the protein CASSQGRNTEAFF.

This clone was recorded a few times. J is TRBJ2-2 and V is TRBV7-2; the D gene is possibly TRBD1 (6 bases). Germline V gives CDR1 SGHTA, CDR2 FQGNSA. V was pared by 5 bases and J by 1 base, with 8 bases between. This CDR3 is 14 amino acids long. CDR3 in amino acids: CASSRTENTGELFF. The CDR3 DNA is TGTGCCAGCAGCCGGACAGAGAACACCGGGGAGCTGTTTTTT.

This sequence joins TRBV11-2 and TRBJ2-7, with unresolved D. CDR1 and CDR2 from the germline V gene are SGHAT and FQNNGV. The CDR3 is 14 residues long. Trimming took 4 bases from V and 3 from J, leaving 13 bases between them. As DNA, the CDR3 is TGTGCCAGCAGCTCCCTAAGACATCTCTACGAGCAGTACTTC. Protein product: CASSSLRHLYEQYF.

CDR3 sequence: CASSTGTSMGTQYF. DNA for the CDR3: TGTGCCAGCAGCACCGGGACTAGCATGGGGACCCAGTACTTC. This sequence joins TRBV25-1 and TRBJ2-5, with 9 bases aligning to TRBD2. The CDR3 contains 14 residues. V dropped 6 bases and J dropped 7; count of bases not matched to a gene: 9. Germline V lookup: CDR1 MGHDK, CDR2 SYGVNS.

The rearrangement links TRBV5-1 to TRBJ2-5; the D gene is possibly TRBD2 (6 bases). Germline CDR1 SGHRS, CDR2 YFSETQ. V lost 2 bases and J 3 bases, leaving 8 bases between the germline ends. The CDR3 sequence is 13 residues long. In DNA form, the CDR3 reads TGCGCCAGCAGCTTTAGCGGAGAAGAGACCCAGTACTTC. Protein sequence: CASSFSGEETQYF.

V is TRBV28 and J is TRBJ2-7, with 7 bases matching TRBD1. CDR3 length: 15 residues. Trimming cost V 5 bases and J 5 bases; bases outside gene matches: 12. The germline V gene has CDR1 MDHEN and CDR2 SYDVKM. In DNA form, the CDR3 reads TGTGCCAGCAGTACCTCAGGGGGAGTTGCGAACGAGCAGTACTTC. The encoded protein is CASSTSGGVANEQYF.

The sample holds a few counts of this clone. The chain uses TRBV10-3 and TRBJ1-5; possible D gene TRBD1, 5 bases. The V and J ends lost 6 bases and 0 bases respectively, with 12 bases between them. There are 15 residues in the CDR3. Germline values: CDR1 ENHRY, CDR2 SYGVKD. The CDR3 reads CAISDSRLSNQPQHF. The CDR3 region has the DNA TGTGCCATCAGCGACAGCCGACTTAGCAATCAGCCCCAGCATTTT.

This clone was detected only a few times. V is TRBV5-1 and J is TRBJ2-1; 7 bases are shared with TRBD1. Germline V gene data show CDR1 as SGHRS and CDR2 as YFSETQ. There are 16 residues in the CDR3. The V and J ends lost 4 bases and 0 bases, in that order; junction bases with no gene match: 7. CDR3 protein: CASSATGQSSYNEQFF. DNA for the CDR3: TGCGCCAGCAGCGCAACGGGACAGAGCTCCTACAATGAGCAGTTCTTC.

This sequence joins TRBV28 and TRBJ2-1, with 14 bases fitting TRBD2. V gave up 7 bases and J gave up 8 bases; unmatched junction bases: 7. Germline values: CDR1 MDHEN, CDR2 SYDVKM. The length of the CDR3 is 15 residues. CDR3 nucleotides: TGTGCCAGCACCCGGGGACTAGCGGGAGTGGATGAGCAGTTCTTC. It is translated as CASTRGLAGVDEQFF.

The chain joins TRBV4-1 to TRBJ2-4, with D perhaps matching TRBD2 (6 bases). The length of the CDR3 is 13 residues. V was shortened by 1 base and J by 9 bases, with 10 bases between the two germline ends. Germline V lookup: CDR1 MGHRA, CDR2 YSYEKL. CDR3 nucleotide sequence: TGCGCCAGCAGCCAAGGGGCCGGGGGCATTCAGTACTTC. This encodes CASSQGAGGIQYF.

This CDR3 is CSVCQGANQPQHF. In DNA form, the CDR3 reads TGCAGCGTTTGTCAGGGGGCGAATCAGCCCCAGCATTTT. This chain links TRBV29-1 with TRBJ1-5, with 8 bases lining up with TRBD1. V gave up 5 bases and J gave up 4 bases; unmatched junction bases: 4. CDR1 is SQVTM, CDR2 ANQGSEA, per germline. The CDR3 length is 13 residues.

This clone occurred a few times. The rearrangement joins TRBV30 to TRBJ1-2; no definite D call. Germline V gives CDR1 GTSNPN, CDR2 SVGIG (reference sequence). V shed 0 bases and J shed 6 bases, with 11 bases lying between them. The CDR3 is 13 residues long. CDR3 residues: CAWSVMGSHGYTF. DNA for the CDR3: TGTGCCTGGAGTGTTATGGGGAGCCATGGCTACACCTTC.

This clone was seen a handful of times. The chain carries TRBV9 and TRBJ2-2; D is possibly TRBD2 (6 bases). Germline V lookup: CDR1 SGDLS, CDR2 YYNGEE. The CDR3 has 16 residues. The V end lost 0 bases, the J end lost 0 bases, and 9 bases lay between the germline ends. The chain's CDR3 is CASSVGGRPNTGELFF. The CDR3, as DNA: TGTGCCAGCAGCGTAGGAGGGAGGCCGAACACCGGGGAGCTGTTTTTT. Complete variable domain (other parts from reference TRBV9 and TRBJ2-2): DSGVTQTPKHLITATGQRVTLRCSPRSGDLSVYWYQQSLDQGLQFLIQYYNGEERAKGNILERFSAQQFPDLHSELNLSSLELGDSALYFCASSVGGRPNTGELFFGEGSRLTVL.

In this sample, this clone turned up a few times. As DNA, the CDR3 is TGTGCCAGCTCACCGGTAGCGGGGGGCCCTGGCGGCGAGCAGTACTTC. It codes for CASSPVAGGPGGEQYF. This chain uses TRBV18 with TRBJ2-7; TRBD2 matches 10 bases. With 3 bases clipped from V and 6 bases from J, the junction kept 11 bases outside the gene matches. CDR1 is KGHSH and CDR2 is LQKENI in the germline V gene. The CDR3 runs 16 residues.